Presented here are 25 T cell receptor beta chains from one specimen sequenced in a study of STAT3 mutations in large granular lymphocyte leukemia. Overall study findings and caveats: Every T-cell large granular lymphocyte leukemia patient had at least one immunodominant TCR beta clonotype.

Data came from immunoSEQ multiplex PCR; TCRdb stores just in-frame clones and leaves some out. The sample has approximately 4,100 clones; around 83% are singletons. No antigen has been identified for these receptors. The sample was peripheral blood mononuclear cells. Source of these receptors: a man aged 35 to 55 with T-cell large granular lymphocyte leukemia. Some clones in this sample may be carry-over from other donors' samples.

This CDR3 is CASSQQGSNEKLFF. CDR3 nucleotide sequence: TGTGCCAGCAGCCAGCAGGGGTCTAATGAAAAACTGTTTTTT. The chain links TRBV4-2 to TRBJ1-4, with TRBD1 as a possible D gene (6 bases). This CDR3 is 14 amino acids long. Deletions cut 3 bases from V and 3 bases from J, with 8 bases between. Germline V gives CDR1 LGHNA, CDR2 YNFKEQ.

This chain connects TRBV4-1 to TRBJ1-1, with D tentatively TRBD1 (6 bases). V was trimmed by 6 bases and J by 1 base, leaving 9 bases between them. This CDR3 has 13 residues. Looked up from germline, CDR1 is MGHRA and CDR2 is YSYEKL. CDR3 nucleotide sequence: TGCGCCAGCAGGGTGGGGGCGAACACTGAAGCTTTCTTT. Its protein is CASRVGANTEAFF.

In its sample, this clone was seen once. The V and J genes are TRBV5-1 and TRBJ2-3; a possible D gene is TRBD2 (5 bases). The V end was cut by 4 bases, the J end by 4 bases, with 7 bases between. Germline CDR1 SGHRS, CDR2 YFSETQ. The CDR3 has 12 amino acids. DNA for the CDR3: TGCGCCAGCAGCCGACTACCAGATACGCAGTATTTT. Translating gives CASSRLPDTQYF.

CDR3 in amino acids: CASSDRAYNQPQHF. In nucleotides, the CDR3 is TGTGCCAGCAGTGACAGGGCATACAATCAGCCCCAGCATTTT. The chain combines TRBV27 with TRBJ1-5; 7 bases align to TRBD1. The CDR3 is 14 amino acids. V lost 5 bases to trimming and J lost 3 bases; unmatched junction nucleotides: 4. Germline CDR1 MNHEY, CDR2 SMNVEV (reference sequence).

The chain combines TRBV4-1 with TRBJ2-7, with D possibly being TRBD2 (5 bases). This CDR3 spans 12 amino acids. V gave up 1 base and J gave up 5 bases, with 6 bases separating them. Germline loops: CDR1 MGHRA, CDR2 YSYEKL. The CDR3, as DNA: TGCGCCAGCAGCCAAGGCGGGCACGAGCAGTACTTC. The encoded protein is CASSQGGHEQYF.

V usage is TRBV19 and J usage is TRBJ1-2; D gene unclear. Trimming cost V 4 bases and J 1 base, with 16 bases left between them. The CDR3 loop spans 16 amino acids. Germline V CDR1 and CDR2: LNHDA, SQIVND (reference sequence). The chain's CDR3 is CASSTLTSPDNYGYTF. The CDR3 DNA reads TGTGCCAGTAGTACCCTTACATCCCCGGATAACTATGGCTACACCTTC.

The genes are TRBV6-5 and TRBJ2-1; 7 bases align to TRBD2. The CDR3 is made up of 13 amino acids. The V gene end was trimmed by 2 bases and the J gene end by 8 bases; junction bases not matched to a gene: 3. The germline gives CDR1 MNHEY, CDR2 SVGAGI. The CDR3 loop reads CASSYRLAYEQFF. CDR3 DNA: TGTGCCAGCAGTTACCGACTAGCCTATGAGCAGTTCTTC.

This rearrangement joins TRBV9 to TRBJ1-5, with a tentative D call TRBD1 (5 bases). The germline V gene has CDR1 SGDLS and CDR2 YYNGEE. The V and J ends lost 0 bases and 5 bases respectively, with 15 bases between them. This CDR3 contains 16 residues. CDR3 sequence: CASSVGGTGSDQPQHF. The CDR3 DNA reads as TGTGCCAGCAGCGTAGGAGGGACGGGTTCCGATCAGCCCCAGCATTTT.

V and J are TRBV5-4 and TRBJ2-7; D unclear. The CDR3 totals 15 residues. The V gene's germline CDR1 is SGHNT and CDR2 YYREEE (reference sequence). The V gene lost 4 bases and the J gene lost 2 bases, with 16 bases spanning the gap. Written as DNA, the CDR3 is TGTGCCAGCAGCCGCGACCTAGACGTGACCTACGAGCAGTACTTC. Its protein product is CASSRDLDVTYEQYF.

The chain combines TRBV2 with TRBJ1-5; D is unresolved. Trimming stripped 6 bases from V and 3 bases from J, with 9 bases between. CDR3 size: 13 residues. Germline values: CDR1 SNHLY, CDR2 FYNNEI. CDR3 in DNA: TGTGCCAGCAGGGAGGGTTACAATCAGCCCCAGCATTTT. This encodes CASREGYNQPQHF. Full variable domain (missing parts from reference TRBV2 and TRBJ1-5): EPEVTQTPSHQVTQMGQEVILRCVPISNHLYFYWYRQILGQKVEFLVSFYNNEISEKSEIFDDQFSVERPDGSNFTLKIRSTKLEDSAMYFCASREGYNQPQHFGDGTRLSIL.

V is TRBV6-6 and J is TRBJ1-6; D is possibly TRBD1 (6 bases). Trimming took off 8 bases at V and 10 bases at J, with 12 bases between the two ends. There are 12 residues in the CDR3. Germline assignment: CDR1 MNHNY and CDR2 SVGAGI (reference sequence). The CDR3 sequence: CASGGLGSPLHF. Here the CDR3 DNA reads TGTGCCAGCGGGGGGCTAGGGTCACCCCTCCACTTT.

J is TRBJ1-1 and V is TRBV5-1; D uncertain. There are 15 residues in the CDR3. V gave up 4 bases and J gave up 1 base, with 14 bases separating them. The germline V gene has CDR1 SGHRS and CDR2 YFSETQ. CDR3: CASSPVGISNTEAFF. The CDR3 coding sequence is TGCGCCAGCAGCCCGGTGGGCATCTCGAACACTGAAGCTTTCTTT.

The J gene is TRBJ2-3, the V gene TRBV6-1; D unclear. This CDR3 has 12 residues. Germline V gives CDR1 MNHNS, CDR2 SASEGT. The V gene lost 5 bases and the J gene lost 2 bases, with 5 bases spanning the gap. The CDR3 sequence: CASSPHTDTQYF. DNA for the CDR3: TGTGCCAGCAGTCCTCACACAGATACGCAGTATTTT.

A few counts support this clone. The CDR3 spells CASSQEGWNEQYF. In DNA form, the CDR3 reads TGCGCCAGCAGCCAAGAGGGATGGAACGAGCAGTACTTC. This sequence joins TRBV5-1 and TRBJ2-7; D perhaps matches TRBD2 (5 bases). Per germline, CDR1 SGHRS and CDR2 YFSETQ. Trimming stripped 4 bases from V and 5 bases from J, with 13 bases between. This CDR3 has 13 amino acids.

The chain combines TRBV6-6 with TRBJ1-1, with D uncertain. The V and J ends lost 8 bases and 4 bases respectively, with 8 bases between them. The CDR3 consists of 11 residues. Germline V CDR1 and CDR2: MNHNY, SVGAGI (reference sequence). The chain's CDR3 is CASSEFTEAFF. The CDR3 bases are TGTGCCAGCTCCGAGTTCACTGAAGCTTTCTTT.

The CDR3 spells CASTLPGTGDGYTF. The CDR3, as DNA: TGTGCCAGCACCCTTCCCGGGACAGGGGATGGCTACACCTTC. This chain links TRBV5-6 with TRBJ1-2, with 10 bases identical to TRBD1. The junction had 8 bases not matched to a gene; V was cut back by 6 bases and J by 6 bases. Germline V gene lookup returns CDR1 SGHDT and CDR2 YYEEEE. The CDR3 has 14 residues.

This clone was seen just once. The gene calls are TRBV18 and TRBJ1-1; D gene uncertain. Per the germline V gene, CDR1 is KGHSH and CDR2 is LQKENI. V lost 3 bases and J lost 4, with 15 bases in between. The CDR3 totals 15 residues. The CDR3 region is CASSPRRVMGTEAFF. The CDR3 DNA sequence: TGTGCCAGCTCACCGAGAAGGGTGATGGGCACTGAAGCTTTCTTT.

The V call is TRBV5-6, the J call TRBJ2-7; D tentatively reads TRBD1 or TRBD2 (5 bases each). With 4 bases removed from V and 0 bases from J, the gap between germline ends came to 17 bases. The CDR3 sequence is 16 residues long. CDR1 and CDR2 (germline): SGHDT, YYEEEE. CDR3 residues: CASSGWRPGSSYEQYF. The CDR3 coding sequence is TGTGCCAGCAGCGGGTGGAGGCCAGGGAGCTCCTACGAGCAGTACTTC. The full variable domain, with the rest looked up from reference TRBV5-6 and TRBJ2-7, is DAGVTQSPTHLIKTRGQQVTLRCSPKSGHDTVSWYQQALGQGPQFIFQYYEEEERQRGNFPDRFSGHQFPNYSSELNVNALLLGDSALYLCASSGWRPGSSYEQYFGPGTRLTVT.

Worth noting for this clone: Additional DNA sequences in this sample encode the identical CDR3. This chain links TRBV27 with TRBJ1-5; 9 bases are shared with TRBD1. CDR3 length equals 14 residues. CDR1 and CDR2 from the germline V gene are MNHEY and SMNVEV (reference sequence). Trimming at V came to 5 bases and at J to 4 bases, leaving 3 bases not matched to a gene. CDR3 sequence: CASSPGTGNQPQHF. CDR3 in DNA: TGTGCCAGCAGTCCAGGGACAGGGAATCAGCCCCAGCATTTT.

CDR3 sequence (DNA): TGTGCCAGCAGTCCGCGGGGGGGCCCTGTTCCTGGGGAGCTGTTTTTT. Its protein is CASSPRGGPVPGELFF. V usage is TRBV6-6 and J usage is TRBJ2-2, with 9 bases matching TRBD2. CDR1 and CDR2 from the germline V gene are MNHNY and SVGAGI (reference sequence). This CDR3 is built from 16 residues. V lost 5 bases, J lost 8 bases, and 12 bases stayed unmatched.

The table lists this clone with a few counts. The chain's CDR3 is CASSPLWGANYGYTF. The CDR3 region has the DNA TGTGCCAGCAGTCCGCTTTGGGGAGCTAACTATGGCTACACCTTC. This chain joins TRBV6-5 and TRBJ1-2; no clear D. The CDR3 length is 15 residues. Germline values: CDR1 MNHEY, CDR2 SVGAGI. Trimming took off 5 bases at V and 0 bases at J, with 13 bases between the two ends.

This sequence joins TRBV28 and TRBJ1-5; D is unclear. Trimming removed 5 bases from V and 6 bases from J, with 8 bases in between. CDR1 and CDR2 (germline): MDHEN, SYDVKM. The CDR3 runs to 12 residues. The CDR3 protein is CASSPYSQPQHF. In nucleotides, the CDR3 is TGTGCCAGCAGTCCCTATAGTCAGCCCCAGCATTTT.

This clone was detected only once. The V call is TRBV18, the J call TRBJ1-6; D is ambiguous. Germline CDR1 is KGHSH and CDR2 is LQKENI. This CDR3 region has 17 residues. V was trimmed by 6 bases and J by 4 bases, leaving 19 bases between them. CDR3 amino acids: CASSRAGGPSYNSPLHF. The CDR3 DNA reads as TGTGCCAGCTCCCGCGCTGGAGGGCCCTCTTATAATTCACCCCTCCACTTT.

The rearrangement joins TRBV10-3 to TRBJ2-5; 9 bases are shared with TRBD1. Germline values: CDR1 ENHRY, CDR2 SYGVKD. V gave up 6 bases and J gave up 3 bases; unmatched junction bases: 5. This CDR3 spans 14 amino acids. Written as DNA, the CDR3 is TGTGCCATCAGCTCGGACAGGGGAGAAGAGACCCAGTACTTC. Its translation is CAISSDRGEETQYF.

This clone was seen a handful of times. The chain has TRBV6-6 and TRBJ1-2; the match to TRBD1 covers 10 bases. Germline CDR1 MNHNY, CDR2 SVGAGI (reference sequence). The CDR3 is 15 residues long. The V segment lost 2 bases and the J segment 4 bases; nucleotides outside the gene matches: 4. The DNA of the CDR3 is TGTGCCAGCAGTTACGAGACAGGGGGCCTCTATGGCTACACCTTC. It codes for CASSYETGGLYGYTF.